The TCR beta chain under discussion was sequenced for a study of PD-L1 blockade in urothelial cancer. On the study more broadly: The analyses of blood took place 3 weeks (second dose) and 6 weeks after treatment start.

General study findings and limits: In blood sampled pretreatment, TCR clonality below the median predicted better survival.

CDR1 is MNHEY, CDR2 SMNVEV, per germline (reference sequence). Trimming shortened V by 2 bases and J by 4 bases, and 8 bases separated the two germline ends. The CDR3 length is 13 residues. A note on this clone: The antigen remains undetermined.

Libraries were prepared by immunoSEQ multiplex PCR; TCRdb keeps only in-frame clonotypes and omits some of them. The data contain 30,000 to 40,000 clones, over 75% of them singletons. Time point here: pretreatment peripheral blood. Patients' cancers were locally advanced or metastatic urothelial carcinomas. Anywhere from 1 to 8 samples came from each patient, spanning pretreatment and on-treatment. The sequenced sample was PBMCs, obtained around atezolizumab (anti-PD-L1) treatment. This receptor was taken from a man in his sixties with urothelial cancer. The chain links TRBV27 to TRBJ1-2, with TRBD1 as a possible D gene (6 bases). In DNA form, the CDR3 reads TGTGCCAGCAGTTTACAAGGGGGCTATGGCTACACCTTC. It encodes CASSLQGGYGYTF.